This TCR beta chain was captured in a study of blood T cell repertoires in COVID-19. On the study more broadly: Material from acute and convalescent COVID-19 was sourced from the United States, Italy and Spain. PBMCs, B-cell-depleted T cells, or T cells were the source of the cDNA or gDNA that made up the material.

Germline loops: CDR1 SEHNR, CDR2 FQNEAQ (reference sequence). CDR3 length: 15 residues. Trimming left V 1 base short and J 3 bases short, with 12 bases between. Methods used by the authors: For nucleated cells, counts were estimated from reference gene primer amplification. Sequenced by immunoSEQ multiplex PCR; TCRdb stores in-frame clones only, minus some. For V, J and clone size, that table is used; D and trimming come from the DNA. The sample records around 88,000 clones, 65% to 85% being singletons. The sequence was collected from a man aged 55-75 years with acute or convalescent COVID-19. Sequencing input: peripheral blood. The chain couples TRBV7-9 to TRBJ2-5; no reliable D call. The CDR3 sequence: CASSLGGQLKETQYF. CDR3 DNA sequence: TGTGCCAGCAGCTTAGGAGGCCAGCTTAAAGAGACCCAGTACTTC.